This TCR beta chain was identified in a study of cytomegalovirus exposure and HLA in healthy donors. Germline values: CDR1 SGHKS, CDR2 YYEKEE (reference sequence). The CDR3 length is 14 residues. V gave up 0 bases and J gave up 4 bases, with 10 bases separating them. Notes on the study in general: In an earlier analysis, productive rearrangement rates for most beta V segments clustered near 87% or 30%. The listing of 150 or so TCR beta chains classed them as cytomegalovirus-associated. CMV serostatus was the sole immune exposure information available. Both high specificity and high sensitivity reportedly marked the classifier's diagnosis of cytomegalovirus status.

Primers included in the PCR were 60 Vbeta and 13 Jbeta primers. The protocol was immunoSEQ multiplex PCR, while the TCRdb copy is restricted to in-frame clones and leaves out a portion. The table shows 180,000 or so clones, with over 65% occurring only once. About this clone itself: Its antigen is undetermined.

The chain uses TRBV5-5 and TRBJ1-1; a possible D gene is TRBD1 (5 bases). Sample: PBMCs. The receptor was isolated from a boy aged 2 to 9 in good health and CMV-seronegative. The CDR3 coding sequence is TGTGCCAGCAGCTTGGGCTACGGGGGCACTGAAGCTTTCTTT. Translated, it gives CASSLGYGGTEAFF.